A selection of T cell receptor beta chains follows, all from one sample in a study of CD8 T cells in ankylosing spondylitis. TCRdb re-called the 5' RACE reads with MiXCR, one entry per CDR3 protein. This sample has about 89,000 distinct CDR3 sequences, with more than 25% found just once. Material for sequencing was blood, either unsorted or a sorted T cell fraction (not recorded which). The receptors originated from a male donor with ankylosing spondylitis or in good health (not recorded which). Both conserved end residues are part of each CDR3. The D gene is left open where the match is weak. The size field is filled for only some rows; it gives once, few, many or a size class.

DNA	CDR3	D	V	size	J
TGTGCCAGCAGCTTAAGCGGGAGGGCCACAGATACGCAGTATTTT	CASSLSGRATDTQYF	TRBD2	TRBV7-2	few	TRBJ2-3
TGCAGTGCCTACACCACAGGGACTGGTGGCTACACCTTC	CSAYTTGTGGYTF	.	TRBV20-1	few	TRBJ1-2
TGCAGTGCCTCTCGTCCGGAAGCGGGAGCAGCCGATACGCAGTATTTT	CSASRPEAGAADTQYF	TRBD2	TRBV20-1	few	TRBJ2-3
TGCAGTGCTAGACCCCCCCTAGCGGGAAACAATGAGCAGTTCTTC	CSARPPLAGNNEQFF	TRBD2	TRBV20-1	many	TRBJ2-1
TGTGCCAGCAGCCAAGATTCAGGACTAGCCCGTTCCTACGAGCAGTACTTC	CASSQDSGLARSYEQYF	TRBD2	TRBV4-2	few	TRBJ2-7
TGCAGTGCCTTACAGGGGGCGAACACCGGGGAGCTGTTTTTT	CSALQGANTGELFF	TRBD1	TRBV20-1	.	TRBJ2-2
TGTGCCAGCTCACCATCAGCGGGCAATCAGCCCCAGCATTTT	CASSPSAGNQPQHF	.	TRBV18	.	TRBJ1-5
TGCGCCAGCAGCCAAAGCCACAGGGGCCGGGGGAACACCGGGGAGCTGTTTTTT	CASSQSHRGRGNTGELFF	TRBD1	TRBV4-1	few	TRBJ2-2
TGTGCCAGCAGCCCCGAGACAGACCTCTCTGGAAACACCATATATTTT	CASSPETDLSGNTIYF	.	TRBV7-2	few	TRBJ1-3
TGTGCCAGCAGCTTAGGGGCGGGAGCTAACTATGGCTACACCTTC	CASSLGAGANYGYTF	.	TRBV7-9	.	TRBJ1-2
TGCAGTGCTACCCCAAACACTGAAGCTTTCTTT	CSATPNTEAFF	.	TRBV20-1	many	TRBJ1-1
TGCGCCAGCAGCTTGACTAGCGGGCTTCAAGAGACCCAGTACTTC	CASSLTSGLQETQYF	TRBD2	TRBV5-1	few	TRBJ2-5
TGTGCCAGCAGCCCAAACCGCGGCACAGATACGCAGTATTTT	CASSPNRGTDTQYF	.	TRBV5-6	few	TRBJ2-3
TGTGCCAGCAGCCGGGATTCACCCCTCCACTTT	CASSRDSPLHF	.	TRBV7-2	.	TRBJ1-6
TGTGCCAGCAGCCTACACCGCTCTGGAAACACCATATATTTT	CASSLHRSGNTIYF	.	TRBV7-2	few	TRBJ1-3
TGCAGTGCTAGTCTGCCAAGGTCCCAGGCAGCGAACACTGAAGCTTTCTTT	CSASLPRSQAANTEAFF	.	TRBV20-1	.	TRBJ1-1
TGTGCCAGCAGTGAGTCTAATGAAGAGACCCAGTACTTC	CASSESNEETQYF	.	TRBV2	.	TRBJ2-5
TGTGCCAGCAGTCTACAGGGTGGAGGAGGAGTAGCCAAAAACATTCAGTACTTC	CASSLQGGGGVAKNIQYF	.	TRBV6-5	few	TRBJ2-4
TGTGCCAGCAGCCACCCTTACAGGTCAGGGGCCAACGTCCTGACTTTC	CASSHPYRSGANVLTF	.	TRBV9	.	TRBJ2-6
TGTGCCAGCAGTAGGCTCGTGACAAAGAACTATGGCTACACCTTC	CASSRLVTKNYGYTF	.	TRBV6-1	few	TRBJ1-2
TGCAGTGCGTGGACTAGCGGGGACACCAAAATGACCCAGTACTTC	CSAWTSGDTKMTQYF	TRBD2	TRBV20-1	few	TRBJ2-5
TGTGCCATCAGTGAGTCAAGGGACACTGAAGCTTTCTTT	CAISESRDTEAFF	.	TRBV10-3	.	TRBJ1-1
TGTGCCAGCTCGTACAGGGGAGTTGGCACTGAAGCTTTCTTT	CASSYRGVGTEAFF	TRBD1	TRBV18	.	TRBJ1-1
TGCAGTGCTACGCGGGGCCCCACAGATACGCAGTATTTT	CSATRGPTDTQYF	.	TRBV20-1	.	TRBJ2-3
TGCGCCAGCAGCTTGGGACAGGCTGGGATTACCAACTATGGCTACACCTTC	CASSLGQAGITNYGYTF	.	TRBV5-1	few	TRBJ1-2
TGCAGTGCCCACCCTTCGGTTGAGTGGAGGGGGCTTCAGTTCTTC	CSAHPSVEWRGLQFF	.	TRBV20-1	few	TRBJ2-1
TGTGCCAGCAGCCCTAGGACAGGGGATGCAACTAATGAAAAACTGTTTTTT	CASSPRTGDATNEKLFF	TRBD1	TRBV5-5	few	TRBJ1-4
TGCGCCAGCAGCTTGGCGCCCCAGGGAATTGATGAGCAGTTCTTC	CASSLAPQGIDEQFF	.	TRBV5-1	.	TRBJ2-1
TGTGCCAGCAGCTGGGGCACAGGCCGGGGTAGCAATCAGCCCCAGCATTTT	CASSWGTGRGSNQPQHF	.	TRBV7-2	few	TRBJ1-5
TGTGCCAGCAGCTTGCAGACCGGGGAGCTGTTTTTT	CASSLQTGELFF	.	TRBV7-9	.	TRBJ2-2
TGTGCCAGCAGTTTAGCAGGCCAGCCCCAGCATTTT	CASSLAGQPQHF	.	TRBV27	.	TRBJ1-5
TGCAGTGCTAGAGATTGGGACGGACAGGGCGGAACCGGGGAGCTGTTTTTT	CSARDWDGQGGTGELFF	TRBD1	TRBV20-1	.	TRBJ2-2
TGTGCCATCAGTGAGTCCGGCGGTCAAGAGACCCAGTACTTC	CAISESGGQETQYF	.	TRBV10-3	few	TRBJ2-5
TGTGCCAGCTCACCACGCTCGTTCCGCTACGAGCAGTACTTC	CASSPRSFRYEQYF	.	TRBV18	.	TRBJ2-7
TGCAGCGTTGGAGTTGCAACTAATGAAAAACTGTTTTTT	CSVGVATNEKLFF	.	TRBV29-1	many	TRBJ1-4
TGCAGTGCCAAGGACAGGGCCGGGGGGGGCTACACCTTC	CSAKDRAGGGYTF	TRBD1	TRBV20-1	few	TRBJ1-2
TGTGCCAGCACCTGGGGGACAGTGAACACTGAAGCTTTCTTT	CASTWGTVNTEAFF	TRBD1	TRBV12-3/TRBV12-4	many	TRBJ1-1
TGTGCCAGCAGTTTAAAATCCGACACTGAAGCTTTCTTT	CASSLKSDTEAFF	.	TRBV27	few	TRBJ1-1
TGCAGCACCCAGACTTCCGATGAGCAGTTCTTC	CSTQTSDEQFF	.	TRBV29-1	many	TRBJ2-1
TGTGCCAGCAGCCTAGGGCTAGCGGGTTACAATGAGCAGTTCTTC	CASSLGLAGYNEQFF	TRBD2	TRBV7-9	.	TRBJ2-1
TGCGCCAGCAGCTTGTACGGACAGGACAATCAGCCCCAGCATTTT	CASSLYGQDNQPQHF	TRBD1	TRBV5-1	.	TRBJ1-5
TGTGCCAGCAGCTCCGGGACAGGTAGCAATCAGCCCCAGCATTTT	CASSSGTGSNQPQHF	TRBD1	TRBV5-6	few	TRBJ1-5
TGCGCCAGCAGCCTGATGGTAGCCAAAAACATTCAGTACTTC	CASSLMVAKNIQYF	.	TRBV5-1	once	TRBJ2-4
TGCAGTGCTAAAGGGACAGGACATCAAGAGACCCAGTACTTC	CSAKGTGHQETQYF	TRBD1	TRBV20-1	.	TRBJ2-5
TGCAGTGCTAACAGGGATTACTATGGCTACACCTTC	CSANRDYYGYTF	.	TRBV20-1	few	TRBJ1-2
TGCAGTGCTAGGGGACAGCAAGCCACCGGGGAGCTGTTTTTT	CSARGQQATGELFF	TRBD1	TRBV20-1	few	TRBJ2-2
TGCAGTGCCACCGGACACGGACTGAACACCGGGGAGCTGTTTTTT	CSATGHGLNTGELFF	.	TRBV20-1	.	TRBJ2-2
TGTGCCAGCAGCTTAGTACAGGGTTTAATGACACCCCTCCACTTT	CASSLVQGLMTPLHF	.	TRBV7-9	once	TRBJ1-6
TGCAGCGTCGCCTTCCCGAGGAACACTGAAGCTTTCTTT	CSVAFPRNTEAFF	.	TRBV29-1	.	TRBJ1-1
TGCAGTGCTCGGCTTGGGACTAGCGTGTTGGAGACCCAGTACTTC	CSARLGTSVLETQYF	TRBD2	TRBV20-1	few	TRBJ2-5
TGTGCCAGCAGCTTGGGGACTAGCCGGTCCTACAATGAGCAGTTCTTC	CASSLGTSRSYNEQFF	TRBD2	TRBV5-4	.	TRBJ2-1
TGTGCCAGCAGCGCGGGGGGGTACCAAGAGACCCAGTACTTC	CASSAGGYQETQYF	TRBD2	TRBV9	.	TRBJ2-5
TGCGCCAGCAGCTCAACAGGGTTTTCGGCTGGGGCCAACGTCCTGACTTTC	CASSSTGFSAGANVLTF	.	TRBV5-1	many	TRBJ2-6
TGTGCCACCAGTCGTTTAGGTCACGGGGAGCTGTTTTTT	CATSRLGHGELFF	.	TRBV24-1	many	TRBJ2-2
TGTGCCAGCAGCGCCAACCGGGACAGGGACTCACCCCTCCACTTT	CASSANRDRDSPLHF	TRBD1	TRBV7-7	.	TRBJ1-6